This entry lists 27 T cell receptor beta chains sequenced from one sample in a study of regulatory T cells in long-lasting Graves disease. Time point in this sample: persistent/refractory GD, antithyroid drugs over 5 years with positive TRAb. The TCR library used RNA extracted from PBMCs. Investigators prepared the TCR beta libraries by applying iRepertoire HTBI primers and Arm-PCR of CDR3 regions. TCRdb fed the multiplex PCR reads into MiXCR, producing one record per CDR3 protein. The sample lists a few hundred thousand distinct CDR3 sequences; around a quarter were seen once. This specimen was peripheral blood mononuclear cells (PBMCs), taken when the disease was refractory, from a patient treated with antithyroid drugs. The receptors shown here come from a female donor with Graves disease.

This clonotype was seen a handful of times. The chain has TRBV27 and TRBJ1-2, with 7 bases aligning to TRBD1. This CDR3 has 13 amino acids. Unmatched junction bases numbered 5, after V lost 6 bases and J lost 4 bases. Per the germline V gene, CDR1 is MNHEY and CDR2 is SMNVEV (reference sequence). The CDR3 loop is CASRQTGSYGYTF. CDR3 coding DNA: TGTGCCAGCAGGCAGACAGGGAGCTATGGCTACACCTTC.

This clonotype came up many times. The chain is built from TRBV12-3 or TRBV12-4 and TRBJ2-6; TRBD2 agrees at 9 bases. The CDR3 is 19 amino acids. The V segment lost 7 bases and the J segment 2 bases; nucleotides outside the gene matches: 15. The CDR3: CASTAPPLAGVAGANVLTF. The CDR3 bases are TGTGCCAGCACCGCACCACCCTTAGCGGGAGTCGCTGGGGCCAACGTCCTGACTTTC.

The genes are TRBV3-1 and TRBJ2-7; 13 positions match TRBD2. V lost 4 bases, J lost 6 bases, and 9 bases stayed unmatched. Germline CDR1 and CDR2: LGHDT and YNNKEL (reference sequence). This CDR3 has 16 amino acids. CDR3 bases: TGTGCCAGCAGCCCGGGACTAGCGGGATTCGGGCTCGAGCAGTACTTC. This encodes CASSPGLAGFGLEQYF.

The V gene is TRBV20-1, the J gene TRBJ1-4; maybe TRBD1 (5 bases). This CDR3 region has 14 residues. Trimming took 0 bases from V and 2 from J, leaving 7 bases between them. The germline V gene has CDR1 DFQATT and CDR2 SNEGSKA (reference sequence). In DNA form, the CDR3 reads TGCAGTGCTAGAGAGTGGGGGACTAATGAAAAACTGTTTTTT. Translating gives CSAREWGTNEKLFF.

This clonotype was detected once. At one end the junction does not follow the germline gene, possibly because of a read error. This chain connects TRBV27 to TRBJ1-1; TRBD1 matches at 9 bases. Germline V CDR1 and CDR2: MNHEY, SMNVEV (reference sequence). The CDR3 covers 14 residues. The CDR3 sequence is CASGGQGYSTEAFF. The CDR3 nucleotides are TGCGCCAGCGGAGGACAGGGGTATTCGACTGAAGCTTTCTTT.

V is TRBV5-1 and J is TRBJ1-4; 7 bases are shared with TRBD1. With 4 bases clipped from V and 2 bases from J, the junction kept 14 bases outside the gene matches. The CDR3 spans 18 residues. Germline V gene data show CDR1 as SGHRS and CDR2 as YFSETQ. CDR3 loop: CASSRQHRGVGTNEKLFF. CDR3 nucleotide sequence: TGCGCCAGCAGCCGCCAACACAGGGGAGTAGGTACTAATGAAAAACTGTTTTTT.

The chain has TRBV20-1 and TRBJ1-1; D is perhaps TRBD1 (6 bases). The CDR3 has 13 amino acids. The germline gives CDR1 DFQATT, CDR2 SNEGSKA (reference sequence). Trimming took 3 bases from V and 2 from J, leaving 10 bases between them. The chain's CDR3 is CSASKGGNTEAFF. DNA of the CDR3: TGCAGTGCTAGCAAGGGGGGTAACACTGAAGCTTTCTTT.

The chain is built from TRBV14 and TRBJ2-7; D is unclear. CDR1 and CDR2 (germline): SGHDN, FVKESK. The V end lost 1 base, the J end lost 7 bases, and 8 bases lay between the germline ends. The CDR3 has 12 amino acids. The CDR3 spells CASSQVPQEQYF. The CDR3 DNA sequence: TGTGCCAGCAGCCAAGTACCACAAGAGCAGTACTTC.

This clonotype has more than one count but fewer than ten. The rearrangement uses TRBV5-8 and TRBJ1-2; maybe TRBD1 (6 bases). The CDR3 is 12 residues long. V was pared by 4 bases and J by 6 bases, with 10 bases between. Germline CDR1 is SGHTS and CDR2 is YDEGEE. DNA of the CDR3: TGTGCCAGCAGCCTGGGGACAAATGGCTACACCTTC. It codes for CASSLGTNGYTF.

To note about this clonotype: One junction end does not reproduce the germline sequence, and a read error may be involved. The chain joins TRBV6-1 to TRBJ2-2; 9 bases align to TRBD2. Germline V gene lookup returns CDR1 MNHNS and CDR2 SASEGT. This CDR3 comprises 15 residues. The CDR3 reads CAGSGGTLNTGELFF. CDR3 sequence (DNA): TGTGCCGGCAGCGGGGGGACACTAAACACCGGGGAGCTGTTTTTT.

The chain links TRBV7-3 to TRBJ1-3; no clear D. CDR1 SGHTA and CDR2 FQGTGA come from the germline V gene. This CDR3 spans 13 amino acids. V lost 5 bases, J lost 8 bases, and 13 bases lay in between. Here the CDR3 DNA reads TGTGCCAGCAGCATCCGGGGTGGGGACACCATATATTTT. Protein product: CASSIRGGDTIYF.

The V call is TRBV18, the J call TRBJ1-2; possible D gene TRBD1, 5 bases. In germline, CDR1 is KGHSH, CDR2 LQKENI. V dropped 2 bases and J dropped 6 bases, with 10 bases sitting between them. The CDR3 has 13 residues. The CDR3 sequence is CASSPGGADGYTF. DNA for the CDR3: TGTGCCAGCTCACCAGGTGGGGCAGATGGCTACACCTTC.

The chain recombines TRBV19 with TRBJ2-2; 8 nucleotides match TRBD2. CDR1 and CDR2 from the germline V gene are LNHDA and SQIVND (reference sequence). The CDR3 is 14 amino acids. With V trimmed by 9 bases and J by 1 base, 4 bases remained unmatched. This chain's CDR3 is CASWTSRNTGELFF. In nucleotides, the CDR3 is TGTGCCAGCTGGACTAGCAGGAACACCGGGGAGCTGTTTTTT.

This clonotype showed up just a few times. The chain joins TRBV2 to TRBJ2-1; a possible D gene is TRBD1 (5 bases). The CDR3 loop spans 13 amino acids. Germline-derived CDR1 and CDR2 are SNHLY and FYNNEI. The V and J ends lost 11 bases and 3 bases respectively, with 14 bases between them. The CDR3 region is CARSTENYNEQFF. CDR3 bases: TGTGCCCGATCGACAGAGAACTACAATGAGCAGTTCTTC. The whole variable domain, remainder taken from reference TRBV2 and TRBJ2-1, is EPEVTQTPSHQVTQMGQEVILRCVPISNHLYFYWYRQILGQKVEFLVSFYNNEISEKSEIFDDQFSVERPDGSNFTLKIRSTKLEDSAMYFCARSTENYNEQFFGPGTRLTVL.

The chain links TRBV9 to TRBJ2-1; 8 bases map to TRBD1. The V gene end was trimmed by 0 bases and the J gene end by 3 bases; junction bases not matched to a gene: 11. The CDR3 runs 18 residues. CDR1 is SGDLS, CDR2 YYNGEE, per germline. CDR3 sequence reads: CASSVVPSDRAGYNEQFF. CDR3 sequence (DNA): TGTGCCAGCAGCGTAGTCCCTTCGGACAGGGCGGGCTACAATGAGCAGTTCTTC.

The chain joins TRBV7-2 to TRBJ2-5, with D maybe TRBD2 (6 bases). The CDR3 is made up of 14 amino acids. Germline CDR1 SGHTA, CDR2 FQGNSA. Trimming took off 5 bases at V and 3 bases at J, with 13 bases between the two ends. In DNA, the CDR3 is TGTGCCAGCAGCGTACAGGCGGGAAAAGAGACCCAGTACTTC. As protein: CASSVQAGKETQYF.

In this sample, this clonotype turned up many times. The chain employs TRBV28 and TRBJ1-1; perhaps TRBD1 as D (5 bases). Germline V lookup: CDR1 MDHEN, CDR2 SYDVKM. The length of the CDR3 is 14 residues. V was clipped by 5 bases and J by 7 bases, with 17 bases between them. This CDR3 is CASSPYKWGVEAFF. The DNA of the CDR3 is TGTGCCAGCAGTCCCTACAAATGGGGCGTTGAAGCTTTCTTT.

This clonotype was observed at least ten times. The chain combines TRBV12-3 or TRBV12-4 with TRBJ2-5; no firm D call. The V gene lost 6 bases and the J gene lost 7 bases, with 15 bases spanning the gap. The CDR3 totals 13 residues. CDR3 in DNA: TGTGCCAGCAGCCCCCTGGGGTTGGGGACCCAGTACTTC. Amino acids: CASSPLGLGTQYF.

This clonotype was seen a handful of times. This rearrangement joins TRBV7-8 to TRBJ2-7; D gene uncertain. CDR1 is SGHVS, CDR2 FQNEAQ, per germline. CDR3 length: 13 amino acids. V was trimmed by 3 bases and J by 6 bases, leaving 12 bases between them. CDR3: CASSLSVASEQYF. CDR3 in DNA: TGTGCCAGCAGCTTGTCTGTAGCTAGCGAGCAGTACTTC.

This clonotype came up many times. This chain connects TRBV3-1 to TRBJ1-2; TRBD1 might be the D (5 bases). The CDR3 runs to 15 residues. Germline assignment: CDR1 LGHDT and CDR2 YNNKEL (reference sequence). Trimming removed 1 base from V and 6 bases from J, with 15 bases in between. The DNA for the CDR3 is TGTGCCAGCAGCCAAGGTGGCAGGTCGGGGGATGGCTACACCTTC. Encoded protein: CASSQGGRSGDGYTF.

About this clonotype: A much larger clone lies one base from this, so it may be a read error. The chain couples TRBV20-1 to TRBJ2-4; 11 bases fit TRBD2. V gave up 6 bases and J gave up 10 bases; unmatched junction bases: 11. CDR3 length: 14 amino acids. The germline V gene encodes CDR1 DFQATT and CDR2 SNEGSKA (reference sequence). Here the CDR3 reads CSAGELGLAEIQYF. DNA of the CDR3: TGCAGTGCAGGGGAGCTGGGACTAGCGGAGATTCAGTACTTC.

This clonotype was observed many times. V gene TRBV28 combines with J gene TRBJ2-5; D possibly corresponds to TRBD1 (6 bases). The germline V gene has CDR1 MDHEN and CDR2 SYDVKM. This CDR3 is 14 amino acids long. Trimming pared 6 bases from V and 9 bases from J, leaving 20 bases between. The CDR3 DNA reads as TGTGCCAGCAGCTCGGACGACAGGCTCTGGGCCCAGTACTTC. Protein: CASSSDDRLWAQYF.

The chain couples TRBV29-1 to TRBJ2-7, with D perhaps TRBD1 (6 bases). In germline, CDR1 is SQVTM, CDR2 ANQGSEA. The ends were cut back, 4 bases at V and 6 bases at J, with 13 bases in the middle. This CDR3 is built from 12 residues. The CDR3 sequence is CSVGTGPGEQYF. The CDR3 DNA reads TGCAGCGTTGGTACAGGGCCTGGCGAGCAGTACTTC.

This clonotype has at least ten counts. This CDR3 is CASSLRGRSSYEQYF. The DNA of the CDR3 is TGTGCCAGCAGTTTAAGGGGACGCAGCTCCTACGAGCAGTACTTC. This chain joins TRBV28 and TRBJ2-7; D assignment may be TRBD1 or TRBD2 (5 bases each). The V and J ends lost 2 bases and 0 bases respectively, with 11 bases between them. This CDR3 comprises 15 residues. Germline V gene sequence: CDR1 MDHEN, CDR2 SYDVKM.

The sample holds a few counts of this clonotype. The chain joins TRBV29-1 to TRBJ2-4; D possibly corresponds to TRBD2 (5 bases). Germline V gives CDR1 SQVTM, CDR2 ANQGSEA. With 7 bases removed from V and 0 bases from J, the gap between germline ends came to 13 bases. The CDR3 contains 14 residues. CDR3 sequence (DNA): TGCAGCGCTCGCAGCGGACTAGCCAAAAACATTCAGTACTTC. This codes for CSARSGLAKNIQYF.

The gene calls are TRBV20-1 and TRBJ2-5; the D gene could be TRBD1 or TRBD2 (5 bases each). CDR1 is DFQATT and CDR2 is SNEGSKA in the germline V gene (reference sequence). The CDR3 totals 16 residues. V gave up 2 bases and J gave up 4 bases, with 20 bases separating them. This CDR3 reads CSARSLRGRVLETQYF. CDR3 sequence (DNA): TGCAGTGCTAGATCCCTACGGGGCAGGGTGTTAGAGACCCAGTACTTC.

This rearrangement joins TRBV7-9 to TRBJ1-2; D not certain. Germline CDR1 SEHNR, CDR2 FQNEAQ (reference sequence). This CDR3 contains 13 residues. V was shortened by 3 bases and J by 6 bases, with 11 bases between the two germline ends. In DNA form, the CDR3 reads TGTGCCAGCAGCTTCGGACCCGGGGATGGCTACACCTTC. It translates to CASSFGPGDGYTF.